Listed below are T cell receptor beta chains from one sample, sequenced in a study of cytomegalovirus exposure and HLA in healthy donors. Sequenced by immunoSEQ multiplex PCR; TCRdb stores in-frame clones only, minus some. This table has 150,000 to 200,000 clones, roughly 85% appearing once. The source material was PBMCs. These TCRs come from a man aged 18 to 29 in good health and CMV-seropositive. Both conserved end residues are part of each CDR3. A D gene is named only where the DNA matches it firmly.

>TRBD2|TRBV2|TRBJ2-1
CASSEVAGGPNEQFF
>-|TRBV6-5|TRBJ2-1
CASSYSQTIVNEQFF
>-|TRBV4-1|TRBJ2-7
CASSQGGNSYEQYF
>-|TRBV7-8|TRBJ2-2
CASREAQRNTGELFF
>-|TRBV4-1|TRBJ2-1
CASSPFPLGRNEQFF
>-|TRBV6-5|TRBJ2-1
CASSGWSGSYNEQFF
>-|TRBV2|TRBJ2-5
CASSDRGETQYF
>-|TRBV28|TRBJ1-1
CASSLRPVTGRDTEAFF
>TRBD2|TRBV2|TRBJ2-1
CASSPGLDDEQFF
>-|TRBV27|TRBJ1-1
CASSLRGVNTEAFF
>TRBD2|TRBV5-1|TRBJ2-3
CASSFSGATDTQYF
>-|TRBV15|TRBJ2-7
CATSRDSGYEQYF
>TRBD1|TRBV28|TRBJ2-7
CASSLDRVNEQYF
>TRBD2|TRBV30|TRBJ2-7
CAWSRGGRNEQYF
>-|TRBV27|TRBJ1-1
CASSPLRTRGNTEAFF
>TRBD2|TRBV5-6|TRBJ2-2
CASSLGLAGNTGELFF
>-|TRBV5-1|TRBJ2-4
CASSLETGRAKNIQYF
>-|TRBV29-1|TRBJ2-6
CSVLPSANVLTF